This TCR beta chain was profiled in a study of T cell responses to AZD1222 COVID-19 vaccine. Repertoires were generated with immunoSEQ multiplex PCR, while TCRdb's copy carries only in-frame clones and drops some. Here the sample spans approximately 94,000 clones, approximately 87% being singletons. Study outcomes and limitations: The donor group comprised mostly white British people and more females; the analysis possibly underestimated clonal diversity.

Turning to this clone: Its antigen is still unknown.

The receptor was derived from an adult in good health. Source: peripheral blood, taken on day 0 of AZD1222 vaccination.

The DNA of the CDR3 is TGTGCCAGCAGTTTAGGAGGCTTCACTGAAGCTTTCTTT. It translates to CASSLGGFTEAFF. J is TRBJ1-1 and V is TRBV12-3 or TRBV12-4, with D unresolved. The CDR3 has 13 residues. Deletions cut 1 base from V and 4 bases from J, with 7 bases between.